Sequencing of this TCR beta chain was carried out in a study of graft-versus-host responses after intestinal transplantation. Study background: In this cohort, recipients had multivisceral, liver-intestinal, or isolated intestinal transplants. Among the recipients, all got anti-thymocyte globulin induction and then tacrolimus and steroids for approximately 3 years.

V was cut by 6 bases and J by 2 bases, with 15 bases left in between. Germline V gene lookup returns CDR1 SQVTM and CDR2 ANQGSEA. This CDR3 is 14 amino acids long. A note on this clone: Its target is unknown.

Method: immunoSEQ multiplex PCR; TCRdb's copy keeps in-frame clones and lacks some. Here the sample spans tens of thousands of clones, roughly 93% being singletons. Study findings and constraints: Recipient-marrow GvH clones were detected, some having first appeared in ileum or blood. Allografts carried high graft-versus-host to host-versus-graft clonal ratios in patients having graft-donor T cell macrochimerism.

The sequence was obtained from a human donor who received an intestinal transplant. This sample comprised unstimulated CD8+ T cells sorted from spleen or lymph node cells, obtained before intestinal transplant. This chain connects TRBV29-1 to TRBJ2-3; weak D call: TRBD2 (6 bases). The DNA for the CDR3 is TGCAGCGTGGGGGGACTTGGATACACAGATACGCAGTATTTT. This encodes CSVGGLGYTDTQYF.